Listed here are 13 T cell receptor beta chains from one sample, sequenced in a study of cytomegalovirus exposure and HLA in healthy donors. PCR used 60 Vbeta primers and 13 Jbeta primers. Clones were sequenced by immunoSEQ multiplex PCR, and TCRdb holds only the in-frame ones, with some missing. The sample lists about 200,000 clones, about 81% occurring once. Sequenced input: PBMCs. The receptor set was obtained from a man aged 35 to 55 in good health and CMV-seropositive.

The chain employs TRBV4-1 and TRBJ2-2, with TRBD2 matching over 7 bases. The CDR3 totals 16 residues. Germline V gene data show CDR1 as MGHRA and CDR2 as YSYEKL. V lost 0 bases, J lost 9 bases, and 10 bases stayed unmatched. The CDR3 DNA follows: TGCGCCAGCAGCCAAGAAAACAGCGGGATGATATGGGAGCTGTTTTTT. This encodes CASSQENSGMIWELFF.

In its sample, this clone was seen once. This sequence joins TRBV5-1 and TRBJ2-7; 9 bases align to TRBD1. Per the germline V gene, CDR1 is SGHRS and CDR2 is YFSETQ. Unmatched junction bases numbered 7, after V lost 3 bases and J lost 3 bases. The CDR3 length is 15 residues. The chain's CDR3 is CASSYFRTGDYEQYF. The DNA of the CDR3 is TGCGCCAGCAGCTATTTCAGGACAGGGGACTACGAGCAGTACTTC.

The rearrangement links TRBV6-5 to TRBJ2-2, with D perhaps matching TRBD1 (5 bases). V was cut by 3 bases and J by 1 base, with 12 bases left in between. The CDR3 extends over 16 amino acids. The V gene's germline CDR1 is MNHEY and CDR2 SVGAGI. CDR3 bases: TGTGCCAGCAGTTATAAACAGGATCGGAACACCGGGGAGCTGTTTTTT. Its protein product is CASSYKQDRNTGELFF.

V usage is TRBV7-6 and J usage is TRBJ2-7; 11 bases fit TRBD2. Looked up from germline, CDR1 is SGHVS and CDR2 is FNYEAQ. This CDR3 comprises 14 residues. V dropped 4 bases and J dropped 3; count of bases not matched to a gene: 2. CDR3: CASSSTSGDYEQYF. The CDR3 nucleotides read TGTGCCAGCAGCTCGACTAGCGGGGACTACGAGCAGTACTTC.

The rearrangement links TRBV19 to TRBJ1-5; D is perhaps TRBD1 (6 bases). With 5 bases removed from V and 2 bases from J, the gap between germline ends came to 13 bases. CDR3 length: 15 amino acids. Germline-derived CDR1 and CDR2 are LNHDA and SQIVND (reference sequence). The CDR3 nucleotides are TGTGCCAGTAGTTGGACAGTAACGGGCAATCAGCCCCAGCATTTT. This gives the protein CASSWTVTGNQPQHF.

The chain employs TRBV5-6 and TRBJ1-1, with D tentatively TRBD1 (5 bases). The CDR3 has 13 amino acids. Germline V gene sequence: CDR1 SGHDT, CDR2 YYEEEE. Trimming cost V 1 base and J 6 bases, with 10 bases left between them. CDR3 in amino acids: CASSLRGLAEAFF. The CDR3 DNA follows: TGTGCCAGCAGCTTGAGGGGTCTCGCTGAAGCTTTCTTT.

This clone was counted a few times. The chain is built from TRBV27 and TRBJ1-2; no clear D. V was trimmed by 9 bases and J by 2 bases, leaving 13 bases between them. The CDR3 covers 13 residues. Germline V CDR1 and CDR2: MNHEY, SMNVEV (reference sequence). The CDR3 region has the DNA TGTGCCAGTAGATCGGTTACGAACTATGGCTACACCTTC. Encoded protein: CASRSVTNYGYTF.

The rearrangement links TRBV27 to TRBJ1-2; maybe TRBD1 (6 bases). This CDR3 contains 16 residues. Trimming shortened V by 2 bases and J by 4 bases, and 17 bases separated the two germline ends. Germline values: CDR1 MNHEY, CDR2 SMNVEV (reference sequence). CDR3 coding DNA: TGTGCCAGCAGTTTACAGGGGTCAACGTCCCTCTATGGCTACACCTTC. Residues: CASSLQGSTSLYGYTF.

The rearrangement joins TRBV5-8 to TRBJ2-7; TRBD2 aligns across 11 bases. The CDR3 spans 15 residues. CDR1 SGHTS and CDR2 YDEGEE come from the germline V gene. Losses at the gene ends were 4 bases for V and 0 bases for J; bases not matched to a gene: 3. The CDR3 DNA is TGTGCCAGCAGCATCGGACTAGCGGGCTCCTACGAGCAGTACTTC. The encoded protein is CASSIGLAGSYEQYF.

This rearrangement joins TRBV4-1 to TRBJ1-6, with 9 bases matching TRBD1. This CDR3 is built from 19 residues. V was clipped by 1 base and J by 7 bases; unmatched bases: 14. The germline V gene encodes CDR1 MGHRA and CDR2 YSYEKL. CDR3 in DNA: TGCGCCAGCAGCCAAGGCTTTGAGGGACAGGGTGGTTTGAATTCACCCCTCCACTTT. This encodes CASSQGFEGQGGLNSPLHF.

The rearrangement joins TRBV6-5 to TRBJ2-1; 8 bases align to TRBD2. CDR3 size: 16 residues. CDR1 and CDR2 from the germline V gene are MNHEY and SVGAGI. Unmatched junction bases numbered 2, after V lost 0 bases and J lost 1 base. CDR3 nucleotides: TGTGCCAGCAGTTACTCACGCGGGAGGTCCTACAATGAGCAGTTCTTC. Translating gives CASSYSRGRSYNEQFF.

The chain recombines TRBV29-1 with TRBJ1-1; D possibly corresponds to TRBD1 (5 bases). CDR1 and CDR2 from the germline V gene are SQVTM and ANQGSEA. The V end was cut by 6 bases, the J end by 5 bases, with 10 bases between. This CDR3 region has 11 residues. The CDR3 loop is CSVREGTEAFF. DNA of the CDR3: TGCAGCGTGAGGGAGGGGACTGAAGCTTTCTTT. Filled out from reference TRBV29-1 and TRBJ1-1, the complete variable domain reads SAVISQKPSRDICQRGTSLTIQCQVDSQVTMMFWYRQQPGQSLTLIATANQGSEATYESGFVIDKFPISRPNLTFSTLTVSNMSPEDSSIYLCSVREGTEAFFGQGTRLTVV.

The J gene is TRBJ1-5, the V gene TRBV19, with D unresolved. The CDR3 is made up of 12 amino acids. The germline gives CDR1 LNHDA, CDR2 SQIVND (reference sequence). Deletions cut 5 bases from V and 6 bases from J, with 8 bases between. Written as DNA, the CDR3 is TGTGCCAGTAGTCCCCTTCTTCAGCCCCAGCATTTT. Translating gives CASSPLLQPQHF.